This T cell receptor (beta chain) was profiled in a study of human T cells and chemical hapten exposure. About the research overall: Patients, a majority of them female, were diagnosed with alopecia areata, totalis or universalis. Study findings and constraints: Significantly more large CDR3 similarity clusters arose among expanded TCRs than among controls.

Germline CDR1 is LNHDA and CDR2 is SQIVND (reference sequence). The CDR3 sequence is 14 residues long. Trimming took off 4 bases at V and 5 bases at J, with 13 bases between the two ends. Time point defined: patch test 1, 2 weeks after DPC sensitization. Treatment described: therapeutic diphenylcyclopropenone sensitization with weekly scalp DPC. The study enrolled 18 to 70-year-old alopecia patients suitable for DPC. Total RNA was isolated from unfractionated whole blood. MiXCR, applied by TCRdb to the RACE reads, yields one record per CDR3 protein. The profile shows just under 350,000 distinct CDR3 sequences, 6% to 8.5% of them singletons. In its sample, this clonotype was seen many times. What it binds is unknown.

The chain is built from TRBV19 and TRBJ2-3; D is possibly TRBD2 (6 bases). This sequence was found in a woman aged 18-29 years with alopecia areata. Some clones in this sample may be carry-over from other donors' samples. Sequencing was performed on whole blood, taken in connection with sensitization to the hapten diphenylcyclopropenone (DPC). The CDR3 is CASSRREGEDTQYF. The CDR3 DNA is TGTGCCAGTAGTAGGAGGGAAGGGGAAGATACGCAGTATTTT. The whole variable domain, filled in from reference TRBV19 and TRBJ2-3, reads DGGITQSPKYLFRKEGQNVTLSCEQNLNHDAMYWYRQDPGQGLRLIYYSQIVNDFQKGDIAEGYSVSREKKESFPLTVTSAQKNPTAFYLCASSRREGEDTQYFGPGTRLTVL.